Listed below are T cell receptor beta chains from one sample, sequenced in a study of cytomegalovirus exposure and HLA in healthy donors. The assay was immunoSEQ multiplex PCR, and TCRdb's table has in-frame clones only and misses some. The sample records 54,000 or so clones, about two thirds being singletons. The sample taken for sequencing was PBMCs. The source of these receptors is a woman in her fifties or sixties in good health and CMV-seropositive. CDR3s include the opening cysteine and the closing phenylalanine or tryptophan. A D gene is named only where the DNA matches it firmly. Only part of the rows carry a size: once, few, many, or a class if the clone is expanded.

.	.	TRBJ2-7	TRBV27	TGTGCCAGCAGTTTGGCAGACTCGCCCTACGAGCAGTACTTC	CASSLADSPYEQYF
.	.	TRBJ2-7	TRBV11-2	TGTGCCAGCATCTTCGCCGGGGGAGGTCGCGAGCAGTACTTC	CASIFAGGGREQYF
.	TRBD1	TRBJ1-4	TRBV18	TGTGCCAGCTCACCGTCGACAGGGACCTGGGAAAAACTGTTTTTT	CASSPSTGTWEKLFF
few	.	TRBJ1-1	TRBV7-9	TGTGCCAGCAGCTTAGACGGGGGAGCTTTCTTT	CASSLDGGAFF
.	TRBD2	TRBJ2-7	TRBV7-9	TGTGCCAGCAGTCCAGGACGGTCTCGGGAGGACGAGCAGTACTTC	CASSPGRSREDEQYF
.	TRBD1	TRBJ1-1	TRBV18	TGTGCCAGCTCAGCCCAGACAGGGGGGACTGAAGCTTTCTTT	CASSAQTGGTEAFF
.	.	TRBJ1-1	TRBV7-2	TGTGCCAGCAGCTTAGAGAGGAACACTGAAGCTTTCTTT	CASSLERNTEAFF
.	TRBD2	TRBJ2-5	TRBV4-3	TGCGCCAGCAGCCAAGTGCTAGCGGGGGGACAAGAGACCCAGTACTTC	CASSQVLAGGQETQYF
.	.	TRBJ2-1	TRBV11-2	TGTGCCAGCAGCTTAGTTGAGGGTCAGGGAGGTGAGCAGTTCTTC	CASSLVEGQGGEQFF
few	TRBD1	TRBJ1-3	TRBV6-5	TGTGCCAGCAGCCTTACAGGGGGTGGAAACACCATATATTTT	CASSLTGGGNTIYF
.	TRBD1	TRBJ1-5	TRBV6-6	TGTGCCAGCAGTTACTCCCCAGGGGGCGGTCAGCCCCAGCATTTT	CASSYSPGGGQPQHF
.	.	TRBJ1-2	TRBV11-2	TGTGCCAGCAGCCCCATTCAAGGAGGGACCTACTATGGCTACACCTTC	CASSPIQGGTYYGYTF
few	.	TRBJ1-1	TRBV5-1	TGCGCCAGCAGCCAAGGGTTCGGGGACACTGAAGCTTTCTTT	CASSQGFGDTEAFF
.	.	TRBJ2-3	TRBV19	TGTGCCAGTAGGGTGACAACTCAGACAGATACGCAGTATTTT	CASRVTTQTDTQYF
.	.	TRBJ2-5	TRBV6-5	TGTGCCAGCAGCCCACGGATGAGGGGGGGGGAGACCCAGTACTTC	CASSPRMRGGETQYF
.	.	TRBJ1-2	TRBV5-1	TGCGCCAGCAGCTTGACGGTTGGGGCTCCTCGAGCGGGGGCGAACTATGGCTACACCTTC	CASSLTVGAPRAGANYGYTF
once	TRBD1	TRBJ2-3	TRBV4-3	TGCGCCAGCAGCCAAGGAAGTGGGACAGTAGGGACAGATACGCAGTATTTT	CASSQGSGTVGTDTQYF
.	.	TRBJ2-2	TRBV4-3	TGCGCCAGCAGCCAAGAGAATCAGGGAGGCACCGGGGAGCTGTTTTTT	CASSQENQGGTGELFF
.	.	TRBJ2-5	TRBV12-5	TGTGCTAGTGCGGCAGGGGGGAACCAAGAGACCCAGTACTTC	CASAAGGNQETQYF
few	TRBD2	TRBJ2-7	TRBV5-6	TGTGCCAGCAGCTTGAACGCGGGGGGGCCTAGGGAGCAGTACTTC	CASSLNAGGPREQYF
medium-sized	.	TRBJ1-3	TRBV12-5	TGTGCTAGTGGTTTGGTACAGCTCCTGAGCTCTGGAAACACCATATATTTT	CASGLVQLLSSGNTIYF
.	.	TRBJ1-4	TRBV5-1	TGCGCCAGCAGCTTAGGAGGCGGACCAAATGAAAAACTGTTTTTT	CASSLGGGPNEKLFF
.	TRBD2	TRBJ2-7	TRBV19	TGTGCCAGTAGTACCACCCGCGGGGGCGAGCAGTACTTC	CASSTTRGGEQYF
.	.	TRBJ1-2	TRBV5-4	TGTGCCAGCAGCCCCGAGTCAGGAAACTATGGCTACACCTTC	CASSPESGNYGYTF
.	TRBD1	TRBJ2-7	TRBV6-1	TGTGCCAGCAGTGTTGGGGCCGGCCCGGGACAGGAGCAGTACTTC	CASSVGAGPGQEQYF
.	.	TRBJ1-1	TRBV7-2	TGTGCCAGCAGTTCCATGGGCTTGTACACTGAAGCTTTCTTT	CASSSMGLYTEAFF
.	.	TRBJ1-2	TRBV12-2	TGTGCAAGTCGTCAAGGGACTGTTGGCTACACCTTC	CASRQGTVGYTF
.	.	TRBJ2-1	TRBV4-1	TGCGCCAGCAGCCGTGACTCCGCTGCCTACAATGAGCAGTTCTTC	CASSRDSAAYNEQFF
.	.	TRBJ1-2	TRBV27	TGTGCCAGCAGTTTCGGTGTCGGAGGGTATGGCTACACCTTC	CASSFGVGGYGYTF
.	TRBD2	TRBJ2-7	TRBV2	TGTGCCAGCACACCCGGGACTAGGGCCTACGAGCAGTACTTC	CASTPGTRAYEQYF
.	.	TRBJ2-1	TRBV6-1	TGTGCCAGCAAGGCGCGGGCCCAACTCAATGAGCAGTTCTTC	CASKARAQLNEQFF
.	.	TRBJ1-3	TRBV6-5	TGTGCCAGCAGTTACGGCAGGTTAAGCTCTGGAAACACCATATATTTT	CASSYGRLSSGNTIYF
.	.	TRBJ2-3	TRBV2	TGTGCCAGCGACAGGATAATCGCAGATACGCAGTATTTT	CASDRIIADTQYF
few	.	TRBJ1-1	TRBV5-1	TGCGCCAGCAGGGTCGGGACTTCGAACACTGAAGCTTTCTTT	CASRVGTSNTEAFF
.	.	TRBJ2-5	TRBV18	TGTGCCAGCTCATCGTACCAAGAGACCCAGTACTTC	CASSSYQETQYF
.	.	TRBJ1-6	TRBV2	TGTGCCAGCAAGGGTTTTAGTGGGGGGACGAATTCACCCCTCCACTTT	CASKGFSGGTNSPLHF